Listed here are 24 T cell receptor beta chains from one sample, sequenced in a study of early T cells in non-severe SARS-CoV-2 infection. A single record per CDR3 protein comes from TCRdb applying MiXCR to the 5' RACE reads. Among approximately 69,000 distinct CDR3 sequences listed, 12% were seen once. The sample consisted of whole blood. These receptors were obtained from an adult who was a healthcare worker with PCR-confirmed SARS-CoV-2 infection or an uninfected control (not recorded which).

This clonotype was observed at least ten times. V usage is TRBV29-1 and J usage is TRBJ2-5, with TRBD1 identical over 8 bases. The V gene's germline CDR1 is SQVTM and CDR2 ANQGSEA. J gave up 4 bases and V 8 bases, and 12 bases lay outside the gene matches. The CDR3 is 14 amino acids. CDR3 coding DNA: TGCAGCTTTCGACAGGGGCGCCTGACAGAGACCCAGTACTTC. It translates to CSFRQGRLTETQYF.

This clonotype occurred a few times. The chain joins TRBV12-5 to TRBJ2-7; maybe TRBD2 (5 bases). Looked up from germline, CDR1 is LGHNT and CDR2 is FRNRAP. V dropped 7 bases and J dropped 0 bases, with 13 bases sitting between them. The CDR3 runs 14 residues. The CDR3 DNA sequence: TGTGCTAGTGCCACCTTAGAGGGCTCCTACGAGCAGTACTTC. Its translation: CASATLEGSYEQYF.

This clonotype appeared a few times. The chain carries TRBV15 and TRBJ2-1, with 7 bases matching TRBD1. The CDR3 consists of 18 residues. Per the germline V gene, CDR1 is LNHNV and CDR2 is YYDKDF (reference sequence). Trimming took 2 bases from V and 0 from J; bases not matched to a gene: 10. CDR3 amino acids: CATSRRAQTGSSYNEQFF. The CDR3 DNA sequence: TGTGCCACCAGCAGACGCGCACAGACAGGGAGCTCCTACAATGAGCAGTTCTTC.

At least ten counts were recorded for this clonotype. The chain uses TRBV3-1 and TRBJ2-1, with D unclear. Germline CDR1 LGHDT, CDR2 YNNKEL (reference sequence). Trimming cost V 0 bases and J 2 bases, with 17 bases left between them. This CDR3 is built from 18 residues. CDR3 DNA sequence: TGTGCCAGCAGCCAAGATCTTATGGACCTCGCGGCCTACAATGAGCAGTTCTTC. Translating gives CASSQDLMDLAAYNEQFF.

At least ten counts were recorded for this clonotype. The chain links TRBV6-2 or TRBV6-3 to TRBJ1-5, with 7 nucleotides matching TRBD1. J lost 6 bases, V lost 5 bases, and 4 bases had no gene match. The CDR3 consists of 13 residues. Germline V gene lookup returns CDR1 MNHEY and CDR2 SVGEGT. CDR3 DNA: TGTGCCAGCAGTCTGACAGGGACTCAGCCCCAGCATTTT. Translation: CASSLTGTQPQHF.

The table lists this clonotype with many counts. CDR3 DNA sequence: TGTGCCAGCAGCTTGCCCAGCACAGATACGCAGTATTTT. Its protein product is CASSLPSTDTQYF. V usage is TRBV7-2 and J usage is TRBJ2-3; D call uncertain. Germline-derived CDR1 and CDR2 are SGHTA and FQGNSA. The CDR3 has 13 amino acids. Trimming took off 3 bases at V and 0 bases at J, with 4 bases between the two ends.

The genes are TRBV18 and TRBJ2-3, with D uncertain. CDR3 length: 12 amino acids. Germline V gene lookup returns CDR1 KGHSH and CDR2 LQKENI. Trimming took 5 bases from V and 6 from J, leaving 9 bases between them. CDR3 amino acids: CASSNGPDTQYF. The CDR3 nucleotides are TGTGCCAGCTCAAACGGGCCGGATACGCAGTATTTT.

The table lists this clonotype with many counts. The V gene is TRBV9, the J gene TRBJ2-2; TRBD2 might be the D (6 bases). CDR3 size: 16 residues. V lost 4 bases, J lost 6 bases, and 19 bases lay in between. Germline-derived CDR1 and CDR2 are SGDLS and YYNGEE. The CDR3 bases are TGTGCCAGCAGCCTTACGACGGGGGTAATGTCCGGGGAGCTGTTTTTT. Amino acids: CASSLTTGVMSGELFF.

This clonotype rates as medium-sized. V and J are TRBV11-2 and TRBJ2-1, with D possibly being TRBD1 (6 bases). Germline CDR1 is SGHAT and CDR2 is FQNNGV. V was shortened by 0 bases and J by 7 bases, with 10 bases between the two germline ends. This CDR3 has 14 amino acids. The CDR3 sequence is CASSLERGTNEQFF. In DNA, the CDR3 is TGTGCCAGCAGCTTAGAAAGGGGGACAAATGAGCAGTTCTTC.

In the case of this clonotype: With a much larger clone just one base away, this may be a read error. The chain combines TRBV14 with TRBJ1-1; a possible D gene is TRBD1 (6 bases). The CDR3 loop spans 16 amino acids. CDR1 and CDR2 from the germline V gene are SGHDN and FVKESK. CDR3 in amino acids: CASNQGFHREHTEAFF. CDR3 sequence (DNA): TGTGCCAGCAACCAAGGCTTTCACAGGGAGCACACTGAAGCTTTCTTT.

This clonotype has more than one count but fewer than ten. V usage is TRBV4-1 and J usage is TRBJ1-1; D remains unclear. This CDR3 has 12 residues. Germline CDR1 is MGHRA and CDR2 is YSYEKL. V was cut by 5 bases and J by 1 base, with 5 bases left in between. The DNA for the CDR3 is TGCGCCAGCAGCGAACAGAACACTGAAGCTTTCTTT. It specifies CASSEQNTEAFF.

This clonotype was counted between two and nine times. The chain has TRBV11-2 and TRBJ1-1, with D unclear. CDR3 length equals 15 residues. From germline, CDR1 is SGHAT and CDR2 FQNNGV. V was clipped by 1 base and J by 4 bases, with 13 bases between them. CDR3: CASSLVAGRSTEAFF. CDR3 coding DNA: TGTGCCAGCAGCTTAGTTGCGGGTAGGAGCACTGAAGCTTTCTTT. Filled out from reference TRBV11-2 and TRBJ1-1, the complete variable domain reads EAGVAQSPRYKIIEKRQSVAFWCNPISGHATLYWYQQILGQGPKLLIQFQNNGVVDDSQLPKDRFSAERLKGVDSTLKIQPAKLEDSAVYLCASSLVAGRSTEAFFGQGTRLTVV.

In this sample, this clonotype turned up a few times. V usage is TRBV28 and J usage is TRBJ2-3; D gene unclear. Germline V gene lookup returns CDR1 MDHEN and CDR2 SYDVKM. The length of the CDR3 is 15 residues. V lost 3 bases and J lost 0, with 10 bases in between. CDR3 sequence reads: CASSFNPRSTDTQYF. In nucleotides, the CDR3 is TGTGCCAGCAGTTTTAACCCCCGGAGCACAGATACGCAGTATTTT.

This clonotype was seen at least ten times. The chain couples TRBV18 to TRBJ2-3; 9 bases are a match to TRBD2. V gave up 1 base and J gave up 2 bases; unmatched junction bases: 10. Germline-derived CDR1 and CDR2 are KGHSH and LQKENI. This CDR3 is built from 18 residues. The CDR3: CASSPLAATSGSTDTQYF. As DNA, the CDR3 is TGTGCCAGCTCACCACTTGCGGCGACTAGCGGCTCCACAGATACGCAGTATTTT.

This clonotype is medium-sized within its sample. The chain employs TRBV3-1 and TRBJ2-1; no reliable D call. The CDR3 has 15 amino acids. CDR1 and CDR2 from the germline V gene are LGHDT and YNNKEL (reference sequence). Trimming left V 4 bases short and J 1 base short, with 11 bases between. CDR3 sequence (DNA): TGTGCCAGCAGCCCCCGATTCGAATCCTACAATGAGCAGTTCTTC. This translates into CASSPRFESYNEQFF.

This clonotype was observed many times. The chain combines TRBV6-5 with TRBJ2-3; 13 nucleotides align to TRBD2. The V gene end was trimmed by 5 bases and the J gene end by 4 bases; junction bases not matched to a gene: 3. The CDR3 covers 15 residues. CDR1 is MNHEY and CDR2 is SVGAGI in the germline V gene. The CDR3 DNA follows: TGTGCCAGCAGTACTAGCGGGAGGGAGGCAGATACGCAGTATTTT. Its translation is CASSTSGREADTQYF.

This chain joins TRBV21-1 and TRBJ1-1; TRBD1 is taken as the D call from the table, unchecked against the DNA. TRBV21-1 is assigned pseudogene status. This CDR3 is built from 10 residues. The CDR3 loop reads CASNRGLAFF. The CDR3 coding sequence is TGTGCCAGCAACAGGGGGCTAGCTTTCTTT.

Many counts were recorded for this clonotype. The chain employs TRBV13 and TRBJ2-7; D unresolved. The CDR3 is 13 amino acids. V lost 5 bases and J 0 bases, leaving 8 bases between the germline ends. CDR1 is PRHDT, CDR2 FYEKMQ, per germline (reference sequence). The chain's CDR3 is CASSAAPSYEQYF. The CDR3, as DNA: TGTGCCAGCAGCGCGGCCCCCTCCTACGAGCAGTACTTC.

This clonotype has more than one count but fewer than ten. This chain uses TRBV12-3 or TRBV12-4 with TRBJ2-1; D is unresolved. The germline V and J ends were trimmed by 4 bases and 9 bases, with 10 bases remaining between them. The CDR3 is made up of 12 amino acids. The CDR3 bases are TGTGCCAGCAGTTGGAGCAACAGTGAGCAGTTCTTC. It codes for CASSWSNSEQFF.

This clonotype was seen a few times. The V gene is TRBV29-1, the J gene TRBJ2-1, with 10 bases matching TRBD2. J was trimmed by 0 bases and V by 7 bases; bases with no gene match: 6. The CDR3 length is 15 residues. Germline V gives CDR1 SQVTM, CDR2 ANQGSEA. In DNA, the CDR3 is TGCAGCGCTAGATCTAGCGGGGGCTCCTACAATGAGCAGTTCTTC. Translating it yields CSARSSGGSYNEQFF.

This clonotype was detected ten times or more. The chain carries TRBV10-3 and TRBJ2-1, with 8 bases identical to TRBD2. The CDR3 has 16 amino acids. Germline-derived CDR1 and CDR2 are ENHRY and SYGVKD. Trimming at V came to 0 bases and at J to 3 bases, leaving 4 bases not matched to a gene. The CDR3 DNA follows: TGTGCCATCAGTGAGTCAGGGCGGGGGGACTACAATGAGCAGTTCTTC. Protein: CAISESGRGDYNEQFF.

This clonotype turned up a few times. The rearrangement links TRBV18 to TRBJ1-2, with no clear D. CDR3 length: 14 residues. The V gene lost 2 bases and the J gene lost 7 bases, with 14 bases spanning the gap. Germline lookup yields CDR1 KGHSH and CDR2 LQKENI. CDR3 in amino acids: CASSPTVEVGGYTF. For the CDR3, the DNA is TGTGCCAGCTCACCAACGGTGGAAGTGGGTGGCTACACCTTC.

This clonotype was picked up many times. The chain uses TRBV11-2 and TRBJ2-7; 9 bases align to TRBD1. V was pared by 4 bases and J by 2 bases, with 6 bases of the junction left unmatched. CDR3 length: 15 amino acids. Per the germline V gene, CDR1 is SGHAT and CDR2 is FQNNGV. The CDR3 protein is CASSSVRDRAYEQYF. The DNA of the CDR3 is TGTGCCAGCAGCTCCGTCCGGGACAGGGCCTACGAGCAGTACTTC.

The J gene is TRBJ2-2, the V gene TRBV20-1, with D perhaps matching TRBD2 (6 bases). V was trimmed by 3 bases and J by 2 bases, leaving 13 bases between them. The CDR3 loop spans 15 amino acids. Germline CDR1 and CDR2: DFQATT and SNEGSKA (reference sequence). The CDR3 region is CSASGDSLNTGELFF. The CDR3 DNA reads as TGCAGTGCTAGTGGGGACTCTTTAAACACCGGGGAGCTGTTTTTT.